Following are 25 T cell receptor beta chains from one sample sequenced in a study of cytomegalovirus exposure and HLA in healthy donors. This PCR relied on a set of 60 Vbeta primers and 13 Jbeta primers. TCRdb's copy holds only in-frame clones and misses some; the assay was immunoSEQ multiplex PCR. The sample contains 120,000 or so clones, about 78% of which appear only once. Sequencing used PBMCs. The receptors originated from a female donor in good health and CMV-seronegative.

The chain couples TRBV13 to TRBJ2-7; possible D gene TRBD2, 5 bases. The CDR3 extends over 14 amino acids. Trimming stripped 4 bases from V and 6 bases from J, with 16 bases between. Germline V CDR1 and CDR2: PRHDT, FYEKMQ (reference sequence). CDR3 DNA: TGTGCCAGCAGCTCAAGGTGGATAAGCGGCGAGCAGTACTTC. Amino acid sequence: CASSSRWISGEQYF.

There are a few counts of this clone. In DNA, the CDR3 is TGTGCCAGCAGCGTAGGAACAGGGACCATGAACACTGAAGCTTTCTTT. The encoded protein is CASSVGTGTMNTEAFF. This chain links TRBV9 with TRBJ1-1; perhaps TRBD1 as D (6 bases). The germline V gene has CDR1 SGDLS and CDR2 YYNGEE. CDR3 length: 16 residues. V was shortened by 0 bases and J by 0 bases, with 12 bases between the two germline ends.

This chain connects TRBV5-4 to TRBJ1-2; D is possibly TRBD1 (6 bases). V was shortened by 0 bases and J by 4 bases, with 10 bases between the two germline ends. This CDR3 contains 14 residues. The germline V gene encodes CDR1 SGHNT and CDR2 YYREEE (reference sequence). The CDR3 nucleotides read TGTGCCAGCAGCTTGGCCGGACAGCTCTATGGCTACACCTTC. Protein: CASSLAGQLYGYTF.

This chain links TRBV7-9 with TRBJ1-4; weak D call: TRBD1 (6 bases). The CDR3 consists of 17 residues. CDR1 SEHNR and CDR2 FQNEAQ come from the germline V gene (reference sequence). Between the trimmed V and J ends, which lost 1 base and 0 bases, there was a span of 12 bases. The CDR3 spells CASSLVDQGTTNEKLFF. As DNA, the CDR3 is TGTGCCAGCAGCTTAGTCGACCAGGGGACAACTAATGAAAAACTGTTTTTT.

The chain combines TRBV19 with TRBJ1-2; 11 bases map to TRBD1. CDR3 size: 15 residues. Germline trimming cut 9 bases from V and 2 bases from J; bases unmatched to any gene: 8. Germline values: CDR1 LNHDA, CDR2 SQIVND (reference sequence). The CDR3: CASKRGQGENYGYTF. The DNA for the CDR3 is TGTGCCAGCAAAAGGGGACAGGGGGAAAACTATGGCTACACCTTC.

CDR3 sequence reads: CASRSGVSNQPQHF. Here the CDR3 DNA reads TGTGCCAGCCGGAGCGGGGTTAGCAATCAGCCCCAGCATTTT. The chain employs TRBV2 and TRBJ1-5; D not certain. Germline V gene data show CDR1 as SNHLY and CDR2 as FYNNEI. The CDR3 sequence is 14 residues long. Trimming took off 8 bases at V and 0 bases at J, with 11 bases between the two ends.

In regard to this clone: Mismatch with germline at one junction end may stem from a read error. V is TRBV5-4 and J is TRBJ2-6; TRBD1 might be the D (5 bases). The CDR3 consists of 18 residues. Germline CDR1 SGHNT, CDR2 YYREEE (reference sequence). Written as DNA, the CDR3 is TGTGCCAGCAGCTTGGGCCCGCTAACCCTCTCTGGGGCCAACGGCCTGACTTTC. This sequence encodes CASSLGPLTLSGANGLTF.

V is TRBV25-1 and J is TRBJ1-1; the match to TRBD1 covers 9 bases. V dropped 4 bases and J dropped 13; count of bases not matched to a gene: 10. In germline, CDR1 is MGHDK, CDR2 SYGVNS. This CDR3 is 13 amino acids long. The chain's CDR3 is CASSARDRVVGFF. In DNA form, the CDR3 reads TGTGCCAGCAGTGCCCGGGACAGGGTGGTGGGTTTCTTT.

This chain links TRBV7-2 with TRBJ2-1; D possibly corresponds to TRBD2 (5 bases). The CDR3 contains 14 residues. V was cut by 5 bases and J by 7 bases, with 15 bases left in between. Per germline, CDR1 SGHTA and CDR2 FQGNSA. The CDR3 loop reads CASSPRTVWNEQFF. CDR3 bases: TGTGCCAGCAGCCCCCGGACTGTCTGGAATGAGCAGTTCTTC.

This sequence joins TRBV9 and TRBJ2-7; 7 bases are shared with TRBD1. The V gene end was trimmed by 2 bases and the J gene end by 0 bases; junction bases not matched to a gene: 5. This CDR3 comprises 15 residues. CDR1 and CDR2 (germline): SGDLS, YYNGEE. CDR3 region: CASSVGTASSYEQYF. CDR3 nucleotide sequence: TGTGCCAGCAGCGTGGGGACAGCGAGCTCCTACGAGCAGTACTTC.

This clone has only one observation. The rearrangement links TRBV28 to TRBJ2-3, with TRBD2 matching over 11 bases. Germline V gene sequence: CDR1 MDHEN, CDR2 SYDVKM. This CDR3 is built from 15 residues. V gave up 8 bases and J gave up 6 bases; unmatched junction bases: 10. The CDR3 is CASGTSGRGLDTQYF. The CDR3 nucleotides are TGTGCCAGCGGTACTAGCGGGAGAGGTTTGGATACGCAGTATTTT.

V usage is TRBV7-9 and J usage is TRBJ2-7; perhaps TRBD1 as D (6 bases). In germline, CDR1 is SEHNR, CDR2 FQNEAQ (reference sequence). The CDR3 has 15 residues. Trimming left V 1 base short and J 5 bases short, with 15 bases between. CDR3 residues: CASSLEGVVFDEQYF. The CDR3 bases are TGTGCCAGCAGCTTAGAGGGGGTGGTTTTTGACGAGCAGTACTTC.

This clone was seen just once. The V gene is TRBV2, the J gene TRBJ2-1; 7 nucleotides line up with TRBD2. J gave up 0 bases and V 4 bases, and 3 bases lay outside the gene matches. Germline V CDR1 and CDR2: SNHLY, FYNNEI. The CDR3 extends over 15 amino acids. The chain's CDR3 is CASSGREASYNEQFF. In DNA form, the CDR3 reads TGTGCCAGCAGTGGTCGGGAGGCCTCCTACAATGAGCAGTTCTTC. Based on the CDR3 plus reference TRBV2 and TRBJ2-1, the full variable domain is EPEVTQTPSHQVTQMGQEVILRCVPISNHLYFYWYRQILGQKVEFLVSFYNNEISEKSEIFDDQFSVERPDGSNFTLKIRSTKLEDSAMYFCASSGREASYNEQFFGPGTRLTVL.

This clone has just a few counts. The chain employs TRBV6-4 and TRBJ1-6, with 12 bases aligning to TRBD1. V shed 3 bases, J shed 10 bases, and the junction held 4 bases outside the gene matches. Germline-derived CDR1 and CDR2 are MRHNA and SNTAGT. The CDR3 totals 15 residues. The CDR3 region is CASSEDGTGGSPLHF. The CDR3 region has the DNA TGTGCCAGCAGTGAGGATGGGACAGGGGGCTCACCCCTCCACTTT.

This clone was seen only once. The J gene is TRBJ2-1, the V gene TRBV7-2, with TRBD1 matching 7 bases. With V trimmed by 5 bases and J by 3 bases, 7 bases remained unmatched. Germline loops: CDR1 SGHTA, CDR2 FQGNSA. This CDR3 comprises 15 residues. In nucleotides, the CDR3 is TGTGCCAGCAGCCCAAACAGGGGAATCTACAATGAGCAGTTCTTC. Protein sequence: CASSPNRGIYNEQFF.

This chain uses TRBV5-1 with TRBJ2-7, with TRBD1 identical over 8 bases. Germline V gives CDR1 SGHRS, CDR2 YFSETQ. This CDR3 is built from 16 residues. J lost 0 bases, V lost 0 bases, and 5 bases had no gene match. The DNA for the CDR3 is TGCGCCAGCAGCTTGGCTTGGGACAGGAGCTCCTACGAGCAGTACTTC. This gives the protein CASSLAWDRSSYEQYF. Supplemented by reference TRBV5-1 and TRBJ2-7, the full variable domain reads KAGVTQTPRYLIKTRGQQVTLSCSPISGHRSVSWYQQTPGQGLQFLFEYFSETQRNKGNFPGRFSGRQFSNSRSEMNVSTLELGDSALYLCASSLAWDRSSYEQYFGPGTRLTVT.

The chain combines TRBV11-2 with TRBJ2-1; tentatively, D is TRBD2 (5 bases). V dropped 6 bases and J dropped 3 bases, with 9 bases sitting between them. This CDR3 is 13 amino acids long. Germline V lookup: CDR1 SGHAT, CDR2 FQNNGV. In DNA, the CDR3 is TGTGCCAGCAGTCCTAGCAGCTACAATGAGCAGTTCTTC. It codes for CASSPSSYNEQFF.

On this clone: The junction differs from germline at one of its ends, possibly a read error. Other DNA sequences within the sample encode an identical CDR3. This chain connects TRBV19 to TRBJ1-2; D not certain. CDR3 length: 12 amino acids. CDR1 is LNHDA, CDR2 SQIVND, per germline (reference sequence). The CDR3: CASNERYYGYTF. CDR3 DNA sequence: TGCGCCAGTAACGAACGGTACTATGGCTACACCTTC. The full variable domain, its missing parts supplied by reference TRBV19 and TRBJ1-2, is DGGITQSPKYLFRKEGQNVTLSCEQNLNHDAMYWYRQDPGQGLRLIYYSQIVNDFQKGDIAEGYSVSREKKESFPLTVTSAQKNPTAFYLCASNERYYGYTFGSGTRLTVV.

This chain uses TRBV11-2 with TRBJ1-6; a possible D gene is TRBD1 (5 bases). CDR1 is SGHAT, CDR2 FQNNGV, per germline. V lost 5 bases to trimming and J lost 8 bases, with 16 bases between them. CDR3 length: 15 residues. The CDR3 protein is CASSQGGTSYSPLHF. Here the CDR3 DNA reads TGTGCCAGCAGCCAGGGCGGGACGTCGTATTCACCCCTCCACTTT.

The chain joins TRBV9 to TRBJ1-3; tentatively, D is TRBD1 (5 bases). This CDR3 is 15 amino acids long. Germline V CDR1 and CDR2: SGDLS, YYNGEE. V was trimmed by 3 bases and J by 2 bases, leaving 12 bases between them. The CDR3 DNA is TGTGCCAGCAGCGAAACAGGCTTCCCTGGAAACACCATATATTTT. Encoded protein: CASSETGFPGNTIYF.

The chain is built from TRBV7-2 and TRBJ2-3; 9 bases agree with TRBD2. V lost 7 bases, J lost 3 bases, and 11 bases stayed unmatched. The CDR3 is made up of 16 amino acids. The germline V gene has CDR1 SGHTA and CDR2 FQGNSA. CDR3 region: CASTIAGGTTTDTQYF. The CDR3 DNA follows: TGTGCCAGCACTATTGCGGGGGGGACTACTACAGATACGCAGTATTTT.

The rearrangement uses TRBV5-1 and TRBJ2-4; TRBD1 matches 10 bases. The junction had 12 bases not matched to a gene; V was cut back by 3 bases and J by 12 bases. CDR3 size: 15 residues. Looked up from germline, CDR1 is SGHRS and CDR2 is YFSETQ. The CDR3 protein is CASSSRGQGLGSQYF. CDR3 sequence (DNA): TGCGCCAGCAGCTCGAGGGGACAGGGGTTGGGCAGTCAGTACTTC. Full variable domain (missing parts from reference TRBV5-1 and TRBJ2-4): KAGVTQTPRYLIKTRGQQVTLSCSPISGHRSVSWYQQTPGQGLQFLFEYFSETQRNKGNFPGRFSGRQFSNSRSEMNVSTLELGDSALYLCASSSRGQGLGSQYFGAGTRLSVL.

As concerns this clone: The junction shows a germline mismatch at one end, possibly a read error. The J gene is TRBJ2-6, the V gene TRBV6-5; 10 nucleotides line up with TRBD1. CDR3 length: 16 residues. Germline V gene sequence: CDR1 MNHEY, CDR2 SVGAGI. The CDR3 spells CASSLRQGAGANGLTF. The CDR3 DNA reads TGTGCCAGCAGTTTAAGACAGGGGGCCGGGGCCAACGGCCTGACTTTC.

Comment on this clone: Other DNA sequences of this sample code for an identical CDR3. The V gene is TRBV7-3, the J gene TRBJ1-5; unclear D gene. Germline loops: CDR1 SGHTA, CDR2 FQGTGA. V was clipped by 5 bases and J by 0 bases, with 5 bases between them. The CDR3 extends over 13 amino acids. This chain's CDR3 is CASSRGSNQPQHF. In nucleotides, the CDR3 is TGTGCCAGCAGCCGCGGTAGCAATCAGCCCCAGCATTTT. Filled out from reference TRBV7-3 and TRBJ1-5, the complete variable domain reads GAGVSQTPSNKVTEKGKYVELRCDPISGHTALYWYRQSLGQGPEFLIYFQGTGAADDSGLPNDRFFAVRPEGSVSTLKIQRTERGDSAVYLCASSRGSNQPQHFGDGTRLSIL.

The CDR3 nucleotides read TGTGCCAGCAGAAGGGGACAGAACACAGATACGCAGTATTTT. It yields the protein CASRRGQNTDTQYF. V gene TRBV7-3 combines with J gene TRBJ2-3, with 7 bases matching TRBD1. The CDR3 is made up of 14 amino acids. Per germline, CDR1 SGHTA and CDR2 FQGTGA. V was pared by 6 bases and J by 2 bases, with 5 bases of the junction left unmatched.